Shown below are 15 T cell receptor beta chains from a single sample sequenced in a study of T cells expressing NK-cell markers. From the 5' RACE reads, TCRdb lists one entry per CDR3 protein and no DNA. The listing contains roughly 170,000 distinct CDR3 sequences. Source material: blood T cells: a sorted CD56 or NKG2C T cell subset, CD4+ or CD8+ T cells, or bulk PBMC T cells (not recorded which). The origin of the receptors is a woman between 18 and 75 years old in good health.

The chain combines TRBV12-3 or TRBV12-4 with TRBJ2-1. This CDR3 is built from 16 residues. The CDR3 region is CASSEVRGSSYNEQFF.

The chain employs TRBV18 and TRBJ1-2; TCRdb designates TRBD1, a call that cannot be tested without DNA. The germline V gene has CDR1 KGHSH and CDR2 LQKENI. The CDR3 runs 13 residues. CDR3 residues: CASSQDRVLGYTF.

The chain uses TRBV9 and TRBJ2-7; TCRdb's D call, TRBD2, is unchecked because there is no DNA. The CDR3 length is 15 residues. CDR1 is SGDLS, CDR2 YYNGEE, per germline. The chain's CDR3 is CASSTGLAGGGEQYF.

The rearrangement joins TRBV7-8 to TRBJ2-7; TCRdb calls TRBD1, which cannot be checked without DNA. The CDR3 loop spans 15 amino acids. Germline V gives CDR1 SGHVS, CDR2 FQNEAQ. CDR3 protein: CASSPRGRNRYEQYF. The whole variable domain, remainder taken from reference TRBV7-8 and TRBJ2-7, is GAGVSQSPRYKVAKRGQDVALRCDPISGHVSLFWYQQALGQGPEFLTYFQNEAQLDKSGLPSDRFFAERPEGSVSTLKIQRTQQEDSAVYLCASSPRGRNRYEQYFGPGTRLTVT.

This chain joins TRBV18 and TRBJ1-4; TCRdb's D call of TRBD1 is untestable without DNA. The CDR3 covers 15 residues. CDR1 and CDR2 (germline): KGHSH, LQKENI. The CDR3 loop reads CASSPPGRGGEKLFF.

The chain uses TRBV15 and TRBJ2-3; TCRdb indicates TRBD2, and absent DNA this call remains unverified. Germline lookup yields CDR1 LNHNV and CDR2 YYDKDF (reference sequence). The length of the CDR3 is 15 residues. The CDR3 here is CATSRSLAGADTQYF.

The rearrangement joins TRBV5-1 to TRBJ1-6. Germline-derived CDR1 and CDR2 are SGHRS and YFSETQ. The CDR3 is made up of 16 amino acids. CDR3: CASSLAGLNANSPLHF. Full variable domain (rest looked up from reference TRBV5-1 and TRBJ1-6): KAGVTQTPRYLIKTRGQQVTLSCSPISGHRSVSWYQQTPGQGLQFLFEYFSETQRNKGNFPGRFSGRQFSNSRSEMNVSTLELGDSALYLCASSLAGLNANSPLHFGNGTRLTVT.

The rearrangement joins TRBV7-9 to TRBJ1-4. CDR1 and CDR2 (germline): SEHNR, FQNEAQ (reference sequence). The length of the CDR3 is 14 residues. The CDR3 spells CASSLYQVHEKLFF.

The rearrangement uses TRBV4-2 and TRBJ2-7; no DNA is available, so the TRBD2 call from TCRdb remains unchecked. The CDR3 is made up of 16 amino acids. Per germline, CDR1 LGHNA and CDR2 YNFKEQ. Here the CDR3 reads CASSQDGLAGNYEQYF.

The rearrangement links TRBV12-3 or TRBV12-4 to TRBJ2-1; TCRdb calls TRBD1, which cannot be checked without DNA. This CDR3 comprises 13 residues. CDR3 protein: CASSPGASNEQFF.

The rearrangement uses TRBV13 and TRBJ2-7; absent DNA, TCRdb's TRBD2 call cannot be checked. CDR3 length equals 18 residues. The germline V gene has CDR1 PRHDT and CDR2 FYEKMQ (reference sequence). CDR3 sequence reads: CASSSASGLAGGPYEQYF.

The chain joins TRBV29-1 to TRBJ1-1; TCRdb's D gene call, TRBD1, goes unchecked for lack of DNA. In germline, CDR1 is SQVTM, CDR2 ANQGSEA. The CDR3 runs 13 residues. CDR3 protein: CSVGGHGGTEAFF.

The chain is built from TRBV13 and TRBJ1-1; the TRBD1 assignment by TCRdb is unverifiable without DNA. CDR1 is PRHDT and CDR2 is FYEKMQ in the germline V gene (reference sequence). The CDR3 covers 14 residues. CDR3 residues: CASSYLIRGTEAFF.

The V call is TRBV3-1, the J call TRBJ1-2. This CDR3 has 14 residues. The V gene's germline CDR1 is LGHDT and CDR2 YNNKEL (reference sequence). The CDR3 is CASSQDWGYHGYTF.

V and J are TRBV12-5 and TRBJ2-1; TCRdb's assignment of TRBD2 cannot be checked, as there is no DNA. The CDR3 is 20 residues long. Germline CDR1 is LGHNT and CDR2 is FRNRAP. CDR3 region: CASGPAHLAGDLLSYNEQFF. Full variable domain (remainder filled in from reference TRBV12-5 and TRBJ2-1): DARVTQTPRHKVTEMGQEVTMRCQPILGHNTVFWYRQTMMQGLELLAYFRNRAPLDDSGMPKDRFSAEMPDATLATLKIQPSEPRDSAVYFCASGPAHLAGDLLSYNEQFFGPGTRLTVL.